A selection of T cell receptor beta chains follows, all from one sample in a study of beta chain features in type 1 diabetes. Sequencing used immunoSEQ multiplex PCR; TCRdb keeps in-frame clones, though not all of them. The repertoire holds approximately 160,000 clones, with approximately 9.9% as singletons. Input material: central memory CD4+ T cells from blood. The receptors were gathered from a woman between 18 and 29 years old in good health. CDR3s include the opening cysteine and the closing phenylalanine or tryptophan. Fields, in order: clone size, D gene, V gene, J gene, CDR3 protein, CDR3 DNA. The D gene is left open where the match is weak. Only part of the rows carry a size: once, few, many, or a class if the clone is expanded.

clone_size: few
d_call: TRBD2
v_call: TRBV2
j_call: TRBJ2-3
cdr3_aa: CASSEALGLAGGDTQYF
cdr3_nt: TGTGCCAGCAGTGAAGCCCTAGGACTAGCGGGAGGAGATACGCAGTATTTT

clone_size: NA
d_call: NA
v_call: TRBV4-3
j_call: TRBJ1-2
cdr3_aa: CASSQDPGANYGYTF
cdr3_nt: TGCGCCAGCAGCCAAGACCCAGGGGCTAACTATGGCTACACCTTC

clone_size: few
d_call: TRBD1
v_call: TRBV7-9
j_call: TRBJ1-1
cdr3_aa: CASSIGQGAITEAFF
cdr3_nt: TGTGCCAGCAGCATCGGACAGGGGGCGATCACTGAAGCTTTCTTT

clone_size: NA
d_call: TRBD1
v_call: TRBV5-1
j_call: TRBJ1-2
cdr3_aa: CASSSVEGAGGYTF
cdr3_nt: TGCGCCAGCAGCTCCGTTGAGGGGGCGGGAGGCTACACCTTC

clone_size: few
d_call: NA
v_call: TRBV21-1
j_call: TRBJ1-2
cdr3_aa: CASSKGLRLYGYTF
cdr3_nt: TGTGCCAGCAGCAAAGGTCTGAGACTGTATGGCTACACCTTC

clone_size: NA
d_call: NA
v_call: TRBV5-1
j_call: TRBJ1-1
cdr3_aa: CASSADSGNTEAFF
cdr3_nt: TGCGCCAGCAGCGCGGATTCCGGGAACACTGAAGCTTTCTTT

clone_size: few
d_call: NA
v_call: TRBV18
j_call: TRBJ1-2
cdr3_aa: CASSPTRGNYGYTF
cdr3_nt: TGTGCCAGCTCACCAACCAGGGGAAACTATGGCTACACCTTC

clone_size: few
d_call: TRBD1
v_call: TRBV29-1
j_call: TRBJ1-2
cdr3_aa: CSVGDRVNGYTF
cdr3_nt: TGCAGCGTCGGGGACAGGGTGAATGGCTACACCTTC

clone_size: NA
d_call: TRBD1
v_call: TRBV5-1
j_call: TRBJ2-1
cdr3_aa: CASSLRGQGQFF
cdr3_nt: TGCGCCAGCAGCTTGAGGGGACAGGGGCAGTTCTTC

clone_size: NA
d_call: TRBD2
v_call: TRBV4-3
j_call: TRBJ2-3
cdr3_aa: CASSQEAGAQDTQYF
cdr3_nt: TGCGCCAGCAGCCAGGAAGCGGGGGCCCAGGATACGCAGTATTTT

clone_size: NA
d_call: TRBD2
v_call: TRBV5-1
j_call: TRBJ2-7
cdr3_aa: CASSFSSGSSYEQYF
cdr3_nt: TGCGCCAGCAGCTTTTCCAGCGGGAGTTCCTACGAGCAGTACTTC

clone_size: many
d_call: NA
v_call: TRBV7-7
j_call: TRBJ2-3
cdr3_aa: CASSPRAGADTQYF
cdr3_nt: TGTGCTAGCAGCCCTCGGGCCGGGGCAGATACGCAGTATTTT

clone_size: NA
d_call: NA
v_call: TRBV4-3
j_call: TRBJ1-5
cdr3_aa: CASSQGSGMNNQPQHF
cdr3_nt: TGCGCCAGCAGCCAAGGGTCCGGGATGAACAATCAGCCCCAGCATTTT

clone_size: many
d_call: NA
v_call: TRBV5-1
j_call: TRBJ2-6
cdr3_aa: CASSDTGGANVLTF
cdr3_nt: TGCGCCAGCAGCGACACGGGAGGGGCCAACGTCCTGACTTTC

clone_size: few
d_call: TRBD2
v_call: TRBV2
j_call: TRBJ2-5
cdr3_aa: CASSDGLAGETQYF
cdr3_nt: TGTGCCAGCAGTGATGGACTAGCAGGAGAGACCCAGTACTTC

clone_size: NA
d_call: NA
v_call: TRBV28
j_call: TRBJ2-7
cdr3_aa: CASSVPNTRHEQYF
cdr3_nt: TGTGCCAGCAGTGTCCCGAACACTAGGCACGAGCAGTACTTC

clone_size: NA
d_call: TRBD1
v_call: TRBV11-2
j_call: TRBJ1-5
cdr3_aa: CASSPNRGRNQPQHF
cdr3_nt: TGTGCCAGCAGCCCAAACAGGGGGCGGAATCAGCCCCAGCATTTT

clone_size: few
d_call: TRBD1
v_call: TRBV15
j_call: TRBJ2-7
cdr3_aa: CATSRAHRGRFEQYF
cdr3_nt: TGTGCCACCAGCAGAGCTCACAGGGGGCGGTTTGAGCAGTACTTC

clone_size: NA
d_call: NA
v_call: TRBV6-6
j_call: TRBJ2-7
cdr3_aa: CASSYMGEAYEQYF
cdr3_nt: TGTGCCAGCAGTTACATGGGGGAGGCGTACGAGCAGTACTTC

clone_size: NA
d_call: NA
v_call: TRBV6-6
j_call: TRBJ1-2
cdr3_aa: CASSFSGRNGYTF
cdr3_nt: TGTGCCAGCAGTTTCTCGGGGAGGAATGGCTACACCTTC

clone_size: few
d_call: NA
v_call: TRBV7-3
j_call: TRBJ2-1
cdr3_aa: CASSPDSLNSYNEQFF
cdr3_nt: TGTGCCAGCAGCCCCGACAGCTTGAACTCCTACAATGAGCAGTTCTTC

clone_size: few
d_call: NA
v_call: TRBV7-9
j_call: TRBJ2-7
cdr3_aa: CASSRRQDSYEQYF
cdr3_nt: TGTGCCAGCAGCCGTAGACAGGACTCCTACGAGCAGTACTTC

clone_size: few
d_call: TRBD1
v_call: TRBV30
j_call: TRBJ1-2
cdr3_aa: CAWSSRQGTNYGYTF
cdr3_nt: TGTGCCTGGAGTTCCAGACAGGGTACCAACTATGGCTACACCTTC

clone_size: few
d_call: NA
v_call: TRBV19
j_call: TRBJ1-5
cdr3_aa: CASSMYRADQPQHF
cdr3_nt: TGTGCCAGTAGTATGTACAGGGCTGATCAGCCCCAGCATTTT

clone_size: NA
d_call: NA
v_call: TRBV15
j_call: TRBJ2-3
cdr3_aa: CATSRDKGPGTDTQYF
cdr3_nt: TGTGCCACCAGCAGAGATAAGGGGCCCGGCACAGATACGCAGTATTTT

clone_size: NA
d_call: NA
v_call: TRBV7-2
j_call: TRBJ2-7
cdr3_aa: CASSLVLGDEQYF
cdr3_nt: TGTGCCAGCAGCTTAGTTCTAGGAGACGAGCAGTACTTC

clone_size: few
d_call: TRBD2
v_call: TRBV18
j_call: TRBJ2-1
cdr3_aa: CASSPRGDNEQFF
cdr3_nt: TGTGCCAGCTCACCCCGGGGGGACAATGAGCAGTTCTTC

clone_size: few
d_call: TRBD1
v_call: TRBV11-2
j_call: TRBJ2-7
cdr3_aa: CASMDRGPYEQYF
cdr3_nt: TGTGCCAGCATGGACAGGGGGCCCTACGAGCAGTACTTC

clone_size: NA
d_call: NA
v_call: TRBV30
j_call: TRBJ1-2
cdr3_aa: CAWEIQGDHGYTF
cdr3_nt: TGTGCCTGGGAAATACAGGGAGACCATGGCTACACCTTC

clone_size: few
d_call: NA
v_call: TRBV9
j_call: TRBJ1-2
cdr3_aa: CASSVEAGHFLTF
cdr3_nt: TGTGCCAGCAGCGTAGAGGCAGGGCACTTTCTCACCTTC

clone_size: few
d_call: TRBD2
v_call: TRBV5-1
j_call: TRBJ2-7
cdr3_aa: CASRGTSGHSYEQYF
cdr3_nt: TGCGCCAGCAGGGGGACTAGCGGTCACTCCTACGAGCAGTACTTC

clone_size: many
d_call: NA
v_call: TRBV7-8
j_call: TRBJ2-4
cdr3_aa: CASSVTLSDQYF
cdr3_nt: TGTGCCAGCAGCGTAACTCTTAGCGATCAGTACTTC

clone_size: many
d_call: NA
v_call: TRBV9
j_call: TRBJ2-6
cdr3_aa: CASSPRDWESGANVLTF
cdr3_nt: TGTGCCAGCAGCCCCCGGGACTGGGAATCTGGGGCCAACGTCCTGACTTTC

clone_size: NA
d_call: NA
v_call: TRBV5-6
j_call: TRBJ2-3
cdr3_aa: CASSASGSDTQYF
cdr3_nt: TGTGCCAGCAGCGCATCAGGGTCAGATACGCAGTATTTT

clone_size: many
d_call: NA
v_call: TRBV19
j_call: TRBJ1-3
cdr3_aa: CASSGTDSGNTIYF
cdr3_nt: TGTGCCAGTAGTGGCACCGACTCTGGAAACACCATATATTTT

clone_size: NA
d_call: NA
v_call: TRBV10-3
j_call: TRBJ1-4
cdr3_aa: CAISQQGEKLFF
cdr3_nt: TGTGCCATCAGTCAACAGGGTGAAAAACTGTTTTTT

clone_size: NA
d_call: TRBD1
v_call: TRBV5-4
j_call: TRBJ2-5
cdr3_aa: CASSLGQGEETQYF
cdr3_nt: TGTGCCAGCAGCTTAGGGCAGGGGGAAGAGACCCAGTACTTC

clone_size: few
d_call: NA
v_call: TRBV5-1
j_call: TRBJ2-3
cdr3_aa: CASSFGGGTDTQYF
cdr3_nt: TGCGCCAGCAGCTTTGGCGGGGGCACAGATACGCAGTATTTT

clone_size: NA
d_call: NA
v_call: TRBV29-1
j_call: TRBJ2-7
cdr3_aa: CSVDGSSYEQYF
cdr3_nt: TGCAGCGTTGACGGGAGCTCCTACGAGCAGTACTTC

clone_size: few
d_call: NA
v_call: TRBV7-9
j_call: TRBJ2-3
cdr3_aa: CASSSPPLTGSWTDTQYF
cdr3_nt: TGTGCCAGCAGCTCCCCCCCACTCACCGGGAGTTGGACAGATACGCAGTATTTT

clone_size: NA
d_call: NA
v_call: TRBV19
j_call: TRBJ1-5
cdr3_aa: CASSPGLNQPQHF
cdr3_nt: TGTGCCAGTAGCCCGGGACTCAATCAGCCCCAGCATTTT

clone_size: NA
d_call: TRBD2
v_call: TRBV9
j_call: TRBJ2-1
cdr3_aa: CASSVRGGSRPEQFF
cdr3_nt: TGTGCCAGCAGCGTACGGGGCGGGAGTCGACCTGAGCAGTTCTTC

clone_size: NA
d_call: NA
v_call: TRBV6-1
j_call: TRBJ2-3
cdr3_aa: CASSEGGGRGTQYF
cdr3_nt: TGTGCCAGCAGTGAAGGAGGAGGGAGAGGTACGCAGTATTTT

clone_size: NA
d_call: NA
v_call: TRBV5-1
j_call: TRBJ2-2
cdr3_aa: CASSSVAAVAGELFF
cdr3_nt: TGCGCCAGCAGCTCAGTCGCGGCGGTGGCCGGGGAGCTGTTTTTT

clone_size: NA
d_call: NA
v_call: TRBV6-1
j_call: TRBJ1-5
cdr3_aa: CASRLEVNQPQHF
cdr3_nt: TGTGCCAGCCGACTGGAGGTCAATCAGCCCCAGCATTTT

clone_size: NA
d_call: TRBD1
v_call: TRBV7-8
j_call: TRBJ1-5
cdr3_aa: CASSRKGAGGNQPQHF
cdr3_nt: TGTGCCAGCAGCAGGAAGGGGGCCGGCGGCAATCAGCCCCAGCATTTT

clone_size: NA
d_call: NA
v_call: TRBV18
j_call: TRBJ1-1
cdr3_aa: CASSPQRDTNTEAFF
cdr3_nt: TGTGCCAGCTCACCACAACGGGACACCAACACTGAAGCTTTCTTT

clone_size: few
d_call: TRBD2
v_call: TRBV29-1
j_call: TRBJ2-5
cdr3_aa: CSDVTSGQETQYF
cdr3_nt: TGCAGTGACGTGACTAGCGGGCAAGAGACCCAGTACTTC

clone_size: NA
d_call: NA
v_call: TRBV18
j_call: TRBJ2-7
cdr3_aa: CASSPESGNIYEQYF
cdr3_nt: TGTGCCAGCTCACCAGAATCAGGGAATATCTACGAGCAGTACTTC

clone_size: few
d_call: TRBD1
v_call: TRBV5-1
j_call: TRBJ2-5
cdr3_aa: CASSPGDRGQETQYF
cdr3_nt: TGCGCCAGCAGCCCGGGTGACAGGGGGCAAGAGACCCAGTACTTC

clone_size: NA
d_call: NA
v_call: TRBV5-1
j_call: TRBJ2-5
cdr3_aa: CASSLSVQETQYF
cdr3_nt: TGCGCCAGCAGCCTCTCGGTCCAAGAGACCCAGTACTTC

clone_size: NA
d_call: TRBD1
v_call: TRBV12-5
j_call: TRBJ1-5
cdr3_aa: CASGLGTGRNQPQHF
cdr3_nt: TGTGCTAGTGGTTTAGGGACAGGTCGCAATCAGCCCCAGCATTTT